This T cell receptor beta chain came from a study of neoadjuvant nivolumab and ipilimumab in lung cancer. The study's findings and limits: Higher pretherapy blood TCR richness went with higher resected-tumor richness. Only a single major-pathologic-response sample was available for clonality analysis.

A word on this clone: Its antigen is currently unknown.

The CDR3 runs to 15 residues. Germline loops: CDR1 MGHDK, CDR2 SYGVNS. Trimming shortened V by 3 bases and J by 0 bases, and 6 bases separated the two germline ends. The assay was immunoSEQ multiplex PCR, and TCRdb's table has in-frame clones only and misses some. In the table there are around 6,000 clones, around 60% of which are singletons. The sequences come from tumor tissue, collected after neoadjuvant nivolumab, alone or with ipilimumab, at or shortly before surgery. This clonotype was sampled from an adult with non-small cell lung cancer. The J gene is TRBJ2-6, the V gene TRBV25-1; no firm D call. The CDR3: CASSESYSGANVLTF. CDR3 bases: TGTGCCAGCAGTGAGAGTTACTCTGGGGCCAACGTCCTGACTTTC.